The 10 T cell receptor beta chains reported below all come from one sample, sequenced in a study of blood T cell repertoires in COVID-19. Some clones are missing from TCRdb's copy, which holds only in-frame ones; the method was immunoSEQ multiplex PCR. Of about 230,000 clones listed, more than 75% are singletons. Input material: peripheral blood. The receptors originated from a man aged 45-65 years with COVID-19, enrolled during active disease.

This rearrangement joins TRBV5-1 to TRBJ1-5, with D perhaps matching TRBD1 (6 bases). Germline V gene sequence: CDR1 SGHRS, CDR2 YFSETQ. This CDR3 comprises 17 residues. V lost 4 bases and J 5 bases, leaving 22 bases between the germline ends. Here the CDR3 DNA reads TGCGCCAGCAGCCCGGGCCAGCACGGGACAAGGGATCAGCCCCAGCATTTT. Translation gives CASSPGQHGTRDQPQHF.

The chain links TRBV6-1 to TRBJ1-5; 10 bases fit TRBD1. V dropped 2 bases and J dropped 5; count of bases not matched to a gene: 6. Germline V CDR1 and CDR2: MNHNS, SASEGT. This CDR3 is built from 16 residues. CDR3 nucleotide sequence: TGTGCCAGCAGTGAACAGGGACAGGGGTTTTATCAGCCCCAGCATTTT. It specifies CASSEQGQGFYQPQHF.

J is TRBJ1-5 and V is TRBV10-1; D possibly corresponds to TRBD1 (6 bases). CDR1 is WNHNN and CDR2 is SYGVQD in the germline V gene (reference sequence). V lost 2 bases, J lost 9 bases, and 17 bases lay in between. The CDR3 length is 15 residues. CDR3 loop: CASSEGGQCPRPQHF. As DNA, the CDR3 is TGCGCCAGCAGTGAGGGAGGACAGTGCCCTAGGCCCCAGCATTTT.

This clone occurred once. V and J are TRBV25-1 and TRBJ1-5, with a tentative D call TRBD1 (5 bases). The V end was cut by 8 bases, the J end by 2 bases, with 10 bases between. Germline V lookup: CDR1 MGHDK, CDR2 SYGVNS. The CDR3 is 13 amino acids. The CDR3 loop is CASAGWGNQPQHF. CDR3 nucleotide sequence: TGTGCCAGCGCAGGGTGGGGCAATCAGCCCCAGCATTTT.

This clone was counted once. The J gene is TRBJ2-5, the V gene TRBV6-5; 7 bases fit TRBD1. V lost 5 bases, J lost 3 bases, and 9 bases stayed unmatched. Germline CDR1 is MNHEY and CDR2 is SVGAGI. This CDR3 region has 15 residues. CDR3 DNA: TGTGCCAGCAGTACCCCCTGGCAGGGGGAAGAGACCCAGTACTTC. It translates to CASSTPWQGEETQYF.

With respect to this clone: Other DNA sequences in this sample translate to the same CDR3. As DNA, the CDR3 is TGTGCCAGCAGCAAAGGGCAGGGGGGGAACACCGGGGAGCTGTTTTTT. Protein product: CASSKGQGGNTGELFF. This rearrangement joins TRBV3-1 (or the pseudogene TRBV3-2) to TRBJ2-2; a possible D gene is TRBD1 (7 bases). Looked up from germline, CDR1 is LGHDT and CDR2 is YNNKEL (reference sequence). There are 16 residues in the CDR3. With 5 bases removed from V and 1 base from J, the gap between germline ends came to 14 bases.

The chain joins TRBV19 to TRBJ2-3, with D perhaps TRBD1 (6 bases). Germline lookup yields CDR1 LNHDA and CDR2 SQIVND (reference sequence). CDR3 length equals 17 residues. With 6 bases removed from V and 4 bases from J, the gap between germline ends came to 23 bases. In nucleotides, the CDR3 is TGTGCCAGTAGCAAGCTTTTGGGGCAGGGGATCTCAGATACGCAGTATTTT. Its translation is CASSKLLGQGISDTQYF.

The chain carries TRBV30 and TRBJ2-5; 8 nucleotides match TRBD1. The CDR3 has 13 amino acids. The junction had 0 bases not matched to a gene; V was cut back by 2 bases and J by 1 base. The germline V gene encodes CDR1 GTSNPN and CDR2 SVGIG (reference sequence). The CDR3 DNA sequence: TGTGCCTGGAGTCAGGGGGCCCAAGAGACCCAGTACTTC. This sequence encodes CAWSQGAQETQYF.

The genes are TRBV7-9 and TRBJ1-3; D unclear. Trimming took off 4 bases at V and 5 bases at J, with 9 bases between the two ends. The CDR3 has 13 amino acids. CDR1 is SEHNR, CDR2 FQNEAQ, per germline (reference sequence). CDR3 DNA: TGTGCCAGCAGCTCGACTGCACGAAACACCATATATTTT. Amino acid sequence: CASSSTARNTIYF.

The V gene is TRBV24-1, the J gene TRBJ1-2; 7 bases line up with TRBD1. CDR1 and CDR2 from the germline V gene are KGHDR and SFDVKD. The length of the CDR3 is 14 residues. Trimming removed 4 bases from V and 6 bases from J; junction bases left unmatched: 7. The CDR3: CATSDPGTADGYTF. The CDR3 DNA is TGTGCCACCAGTGACCCCGGGACAGCCGATGGCTACACCTTC.